The rows below give T cell receptor beta chains drawn from one sample of a study of regulatory T cells in long-lasting Graves disease. Each CDR3 protein is one row after TCRdb ran MiXCR on the multiplex PCR reads. The sample shows 300,000 to 450,000 distinct CDR3 sequences, around 16% of them seen only once. The sequencing here drew on peripheral blood mononuclear cells (PBMCs), taken at new diagnosis, from a patient treated with antithyroid drugs. The receptors were gathered from a female donor with Graves disease. The CDR3 runs from the conserved cysteine through the conserved F or W. A D gene is named only where the DNA matches it firmly.

d_gene: NA; v_gene: TRBV6-1; j_gene: TRBJ2-3; CDR3aa: CASSQDLDPGSDTQYF
d_gene: NA; v_gene: TRBV6-1; j_gene: TRBJ1-6; CDR3aa: CASSEALSGEPTHSSLHF
d_gene: TRBD1; v_gene: TRBV12-3/TRBV12-4; j_gene: TRBJ1-5; CDR3aa: CASTGQDQPQHF
d_gene: TRBD1; v_gene: TRBV12-3/TRBV12-4; j_gene: NA; CDR3aa: CASSPGQGPQETQYF
d_gene: NA; v_gene: TRBV5-1; j_gene: TRBJ1-2; CDR3aa: CASSFFPMGGNGYTF
d_gene: NA; v_gene: TRBV4-3; j_gene: TRBJ2-3; CDR3aa: CASGRGGADTQYF
d_gene: TRBD2; v_gene: TRBV13; j_gene: TRBJ2-1; CDR3aa: CASSPGLAEYNEQFF
d_gene: NA; v_gene: TRBV7-9; j_gene: TRBJ1-6; CDR3aa: CASSWGPPNNSPLHF
d_gene: NA; v_gene: TRBV2; j_gene: TRBJ2-2; CDR3aa: CASSSREYTGELFF
d_gene: TRBD1; v_gene: TRBV12-3/TRBV12-4; j_gene: TRBJ1-1; CDR3aa: CASSSPGQGAAEAFF
d_gene: TRBD2; v_gene: TRBV7-2; j_gene: TRBJ2-1; CDR3aa: CASSLRGRASDEQFF
d_gene: NA; v_gene: TRBV28; j_gene: TRBJ1-5; CDR3aa: CASYSGDVSNQPQHF
d_gene: NA; v_gene: TRBV12-3/TRBV12-4; j_gene: TRBJ1-1; CDR3aa: CASAGGTEAFF
d_gene: NA; v_gene: TRBV20-1; j_gene: TRBJ1-1; CDR3aa: CSALKTEAFF
d_gene: TRBD1; v_gene: TRBV4-1; j_gene: TRBJ1-1; CDR3aa: CASSLQTGGSGNTEAFF
d_gene: NA; v_gene: TRBV6-9; j_gene: TRBJ2-5; CDR3aa: CASSYGTAESQETQYF
d_gene: NA; v_gene: TRBV15; j_gene: TRBJ1-2; CDR3aa: CATQGGTNYGYTF
d_gene: NA; v_gene: TRBV7-9; j_gene: TRBJ1-2; CDR3aa: CASSISLREGYTF
d_gene: TRBD1; v_gene: TRBV12-3/TRBV12-4; j_gene: TRBJ1-2; CDR3aa: CASTGTVYGYTF
d_gene: TRBD1; v_gene: TRBV6-5; j_gene: TRBJ2-7; CDR3aa: CASSYECRGRVCDEQYF
d_gene: NA; v_gene: TRBV18; j_gene: TRBJ2-7; CDR3aa: CASSSGQHHNLQYF
d_gene: NA; v_gene: TRBV7-9; j_gene: TRBJ1-6; CDR3aa: CASSLARSPLHF
d_gene: NA; v_gene: TRBV5-1; j_gene: TRBJ1-1; CDR3aa: CASRSQGGRDTEAFF
d_gene: NA; v_gene: TRBV5-8; j_gene: TRBJ2-1; CDR3aa: CASSPREIYNEQFF
d_gene: NA; v_gene: TRBV7-3; j_gene: TRBJ2-5; CDR3aa: CASSLRGGRGETQYF
d_gene: NA; v_gene: TRBV6-1; j_gene: TRBJ2-5; CDR3aa: CASSERVETQYF
d_gene: TRBD1; v_gene: TRBV2; j_gene: TRBJ2-2; CDR3aa: CASSGQGLRGTGELFF
d_gene: NA; v_gene: TRBV12-3/TRBV12-4; j_gene: TRBJ2-3; CDR3aa: CASSFSASTDTQYF
d_gene: TRBD2; v_gene: TRBV6-1; j_gene: TRBJ2-7; CDR3aa: CASSPGTSGTNEQYF
d_gene: NA; v_gene: TRBV5-1; j_gene: TRBJ1-3; CDR3aa: CASSLGAGTGNTIYF
d_gene: NA; v_gene: TRBV28; j_gene: TRBJ2-7; CDR3aa: CASSLTRDSYEQYF
d_gene: NA; v_gene: TRBV29-1; j_gene: TRBJ2-1; CDR3aa: CSVEDTRDNEQFF
d_gene: TRBD2; v_gene: TRBV24-1; j_gene: TRBJ2-3; CDR3aa: CATSDSGLAGVADTQYF
d_gene: NA; v_gene: TRBV7-9; j_gene: TRBJ2-2; CDR3aa: CASSDDFGPGAGELFF
d_gene: NA; v_gene: TRBV3-1; j_gene: TRBJ2-3; CDR3aa: CASSSRWGSLGTDTQYF
d_gene: NA; v_gene: TRBV27; j_gene: TRBJ2-6; CDR3aa: CATRVSGANVLTF
d_gene: NA; v_gene: TRBV10-1; j_gene: TRBJ1-5; CDR3aa: CASSESRWAEPQHF
d_gene: NA; v_gene: TRBV4-1; j_gene: TRBJ1-1; CDR3aa: CASSQVVFTEAFF
d_gene: NA; v_gene: TRBV19; j_gene: TRBJ2-6; CDR3aa: CASTVPPGTGANVLTF
d_gene: NA; v_gene: TRBV11-2; j_gene: TRBJ1-2; CDR3aa: CASSLAGEWGNYGYTF
d_gene: TRBD2; v_gene: TRBV13; j_gene: TRBJ2-1; CDR3aa: CASSSLAGGTLDEQFF
d_gene: NA; v_gene: TRBV7-3; j_gene: TRBJ1-2; CDR3aa: CASSLNAGEHGYTF
d_gene: NA; v_gene: TRBV28; j_gene: TRBJ1-2; CDR3aa: CASSFRSGLRNYGYTF
d_gene: NA; v_gene: TRBV10-3; j_gene: TRBJ2-1; CDR3aa: CAISTPVSSSYEIDEQFF
d_gene: NA; v_gene: TRBV10-3; j_gene: TRBJ1-1; CDR3aa: CAITNAPGHPVRNVDLNTEAFF
d_gene: TRBD2; v_gene: TRBV27; j_gene: TRBJ2-7; CDR3aa: CASSGLAGTLEQYF
d_gene: NA; v_gene: TRBV6-5; j_gene: TRBJ1-2; CDR3aa: CASISRGTNYGYTF
d_gene: NA; v_gene: TRBV25-1; j_gene: TRBJ2-7; CDR3aa: CASSAPGDYEQYF
d_gene: NA; v_gene: TRBV9; j_gene: TRBJ1-6; CDR3aa: CASSVGWTSPLHF
d_gene: TRBD1; v_gene: TRBV7-8; j_gene: TRBJ1-2; CDR3aa: CASSLAGTDIYGYTF
d_gene: NA; v_gene: TRBV6-5; j_gene: TRBJ1-2; CDR3aa: CASSYGAAPNCGYTF
d_gene: TRBD2; v_gene: TRBV20-1; j_gene: TRBJ2-1; CDR3aa: CSASLAGGSSYNEQFF
d_gene: TRBD2; v_gene: TRBV20-1; j_gene: TRBJ2-7; CDR3aa: CSASVTLGLAGSSYEQYF
d_gene: NA; v_gene: TRBV5-1; j_gene: TRBJ1-5; CDR3aa: CASSLESNQPQHF
d_gene: TRBD1; v_gene: TRBV20-1; j_gene: TRBJ2-1; CDR3aa: CSGTGEWSYNEQFF
d_gene: NA; v_gene: TRBV6-1; j_gene: TRBJ2-3; CDR3aa: CASTSRSTDTQYF
d_gene: NA; v_gene: TRBV27; j_gene: TRBJ1-1; CDR3aa: CASSFSGLNTEAFF
d_gene: NA; v_gene: TRBV6-5; j_gene: TRBJ1-3; CDR3aa: CASSYKQGGNTIYF
d_gene: NA; v_gene: TRBV30; j_gene: TRBJ2-2; CDR3aa: CALSLGGQEFTGELFF